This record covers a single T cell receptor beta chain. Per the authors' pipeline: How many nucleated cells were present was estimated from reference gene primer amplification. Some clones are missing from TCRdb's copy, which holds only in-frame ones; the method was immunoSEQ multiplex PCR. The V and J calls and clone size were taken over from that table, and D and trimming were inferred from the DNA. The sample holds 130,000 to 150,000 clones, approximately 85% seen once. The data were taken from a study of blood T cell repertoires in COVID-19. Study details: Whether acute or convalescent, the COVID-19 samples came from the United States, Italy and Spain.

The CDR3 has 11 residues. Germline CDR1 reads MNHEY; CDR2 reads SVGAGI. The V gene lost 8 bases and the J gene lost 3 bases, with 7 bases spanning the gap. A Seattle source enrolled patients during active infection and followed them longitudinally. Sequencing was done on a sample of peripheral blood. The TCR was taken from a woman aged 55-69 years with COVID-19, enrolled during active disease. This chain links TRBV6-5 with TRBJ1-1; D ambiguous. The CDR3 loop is CASHRYTEAFF. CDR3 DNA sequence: TGTGCCAGCCACCGGTACACTGAAGCTTTCTTT.